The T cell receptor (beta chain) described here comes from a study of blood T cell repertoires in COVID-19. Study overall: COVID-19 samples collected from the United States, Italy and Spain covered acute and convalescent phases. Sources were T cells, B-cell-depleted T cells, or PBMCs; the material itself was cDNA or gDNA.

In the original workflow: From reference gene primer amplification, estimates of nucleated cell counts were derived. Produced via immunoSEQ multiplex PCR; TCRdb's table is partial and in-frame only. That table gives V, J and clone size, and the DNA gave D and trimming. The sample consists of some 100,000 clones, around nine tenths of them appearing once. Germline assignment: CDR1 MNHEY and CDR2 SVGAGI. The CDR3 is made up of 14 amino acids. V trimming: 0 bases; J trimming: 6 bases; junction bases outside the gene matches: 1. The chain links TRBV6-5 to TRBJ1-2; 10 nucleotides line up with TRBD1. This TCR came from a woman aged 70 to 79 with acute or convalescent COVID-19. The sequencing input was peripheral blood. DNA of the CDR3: TGTGCCAGCAGTTACTCGGACAGGGGGAATGGCTACACCTTC. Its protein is CASSYSDRGNGYTF.